This T cell receptor beta chain emerged from a study of blood T cell repertoires in COVID-19. For the study at large: PBMCs, B-cell-depleted T cells, or T cells were the source of the cDNA or gDNA that made up the material.

Original methodology: Amplification from reference gene primers served as the basis for estimated nucleated cell counts. The data were produced by immunoSEQ multiplex PCR, yet TCRdb's version contains in-frame clones alone and is incomplete. V and J calls and clone size come straight from that table; D and trimming were deduced from the DNA. This sample has under 85,000 clones, with approximately 86% found just once. The sequenced material came from peripheral blood. The receptor was derived from a human donor in a cohort sampled during active COVID-19.

CDR3 nucleotide sequence: TGTGCCAGCAGCTTCGACAGGGGGGACGATGAGCAGTTCTTC. Translated: CASSFDRGDDEQFF. This sequence joins TRBV7-9 and TRBJ2-1; TRBD1 agrees at 9 bases. The CDR3 length is 14 residues. Germline CDR1 SEHNR, CDR2 FQNEAQ (reference sequence). V lost 3 bases to trimming and J lost 8 bases; unmatched junction nucleotides: 5.